The rows below give T cell receptor beta chains drawn from one sample of a study of blood T cell repertoires in COVID-19. Assay: immunoSEQ multiplex PCR; the TCRdb copy retains only in-frame clones and omits some. In the table there are about 28,000 clones, less than 90% of which are singletons. The sample taken for sequencing was peripheral blood. These receptor sequences come from a human donor in a cohort sampled during active COVID-19. The CDR3 runs from the conserved cysteine through the conserved F or W. A D gene is named only where the DNA matches it firmly. The size field is filled for only some rows; it gives once, few, many or a size class.

d_gene | abundance | j_gene | v_gene | CDR3aa | CDR3nt
. | . | TRBJ1-2 | TRBV11-2 | CASSSLRQYYGYTF | TGTGCCAGCAGCTCCCTCCGACAGTACTATGGCTACACCTTC
. | . | TRBJ2-7 | TRBV7-2 | CASSSGTSGPEYF | TGTGCCAGCAGCTCCGGGACTTCGGGTCCGGAGTACTTC
TRBD1 | once | TRBJ2-7 | TRBV2 | CASSEGQGAYEQYF | TGTGCCAGCAGTGAGGGACAGGGGGCCTACGAGCAGTACTTC
. | few | TRBJ2-1 | TRBV5-1 | CASRPVVGGFSSYNEQFF | TGCGCCAGCCGACCGGTAGTTGGGGGCTTTAGCTCCTACAATGAGCAGTTCTTC
TRBD1 | . | TRBJ2-7 | TRBV4-2 | CASSQVEIQGSSPYEQYF | TGTGCCAGCAGCCAAGTGGAGATACAGGGGTCCTCCCCCTACGAGCAGTACTTC
TRBD2 | . | TRBJ2-2 | TRBV11-3 | CASSLPRGYGGELFF | TGTGCCAGCAGCTTACCGCGGGGGTACGGCGGGGAGCTGTTTTTT
. | . | TRBJ2-3 | TRBV2 | CASNGISTDTQYF | TGTGCCAGCAACGGGATTTCCACAGATACGCAGTATTTT
TRBD2 | once | TRBJ2-7 | TRBV15 | CATSRVRGSSYEQYF | TGTGCCACCAGCAGAGTGCGGGGGAGCTCCTACGAGCAGTACTTC
TRBD2 | few | TRBJ2-1 | TRBV6-2/TRBV6-3 | CASSFRTSGGLSSYNEQFF | TGTGCCAGCAGTTTCCGGACTAGCGGGGGGCTGAGCTCCTACAATGAGCAGTTCTTC
TRBD2 | . | TRBJ2-5 | TRBV6-5 | CASSYSASGVGETQYF | TGTGCCAGCAGTTACTCGGCTAGCGGGGTAGGAGAGACCCAGTACTTC
. | . | TRBJ2-3 | TRBV6-5 | CASSKYSSTDTQYF | TGTGCCAGCAGTAAATACTCTAGCACAGATACGCAGTATTTT
TRBD1 | . | TRBJ2-7 | TRBV6-5 | CASSYGTGGSYEQYF | TGTGCCAGCAGTTACGGGACAGGGGGTTCCTACGAGCAGTACTTC
. | . | TRBJ2-7 | TRBV2 | CASKDRAYEQYF | TGTGCCAGCAAGGACAGAGCCTACGAGCAGTACTTC
. | . | TRBJ2-3 | TRBV5-4 | CASSLGGAAFDTQYF | TGTGCCAGCAGCTTGGGCGGGGCGGCCTTTGATACGCAGTATTTT
TRBD1 | few | TRBJ1-2 | TRBV28 | CASLLQGEPYYGYTF | TGTGCCAGCCTCCTTCAGGGGGAGCCCTACTATGGCTACACCTTC
. | . | TRBJ2-1 | TRBV5-1 | CASREGGKSSYNEQFF | TGCGCCAGCAGGGAGGGGGGGAAATCCTCCTACAATGAGCAGTTCTTC
. | . | TRBJ2-7 | TRBV28 | CASSLPRGHEQYF | TGTGCCAGCAGTTTACCCCGAGGCCACGAGCAGTACTTC
TRBD2 | . | TRBJ2-1 | TRBV5-1 | CASSLRSSGGAGEQFF | TGCGCCAGCAGCTTGCGGTCTAGCGGGGGGGCTGGGGAGCAGTTCTTC
TRBD2 | once | TRBJ2-1 | TRBV13 | CASSLKRGAAFEQFF | TGTGCCAGCAGCTTGAAGCGGGGGGCCGCGTTTGAGCAGTTCTTC
. | . | TRBJ2-1 | TRBV12-3/TRBV12-4 | CASRRGGPEQFF | TGTGCCAGCCGACGGGGTGGGCCTGAGCAGTTCTTC
TRBD1 | . | TRBJ2-4 | TRBV6-5 | CASSPTGNIQYF | TGTGCCAGCAGCCCGACAGGGAACATTCAGTACTTC
. | . | TRBJ1-2 | TRBV6-2/TRBV6-3 | CASRYTGNYGYTF | TGTGCCAGCAGGTACACAGGAAACTATGGCTACACCTTC
TRBD1 | . | TRBJ1-2 | TRBV28 | CASRPGGLYGYTF | TGTGCCAGCAGGCCAGGGGGCCTCTATGGCTACACCTTC
. | . | TRBJ1-1 | TRBV7-9 | CASSHPATGVSMNTEAFF | TGTGCCAGCAGCCATCCCGCGACAGGCGTTTCCATGAACACTGAAGCTTTCTTT
TRBD1 | . | TRBJ1-3 | TRBV4-2 | CASSQLRAGTGPNTIYF | TGTGCCAGCAGCCAATTGCGTGCCGGGACAGGCCCAAACACCATATATTTT
. | . | TRBJ2-7 | TRBV24-1 | CATSTGMDEQYF | TGTGCCACCAGTACAGGGATGGACGAGCAGTACTTC
. | . | TRBJ2-7 | TRBV11-3 | CASSLVRGHHEQYF | TGTGCCAGCAGCTTAGTTCGGGGACACCACGAGCAGTACTTC
. | . | TRBJ2-2 | TRBV14 | CASSPKPTGNTGELFF | TGTGCCAGCAGCCCTAAACCGACAGGGAACACCGGGGAGCTGTTTTTT
. | . | TRBJ2-2 | TRBV5-4 | CASSLATGYTGELFF | TGTGCCAGCAGCTTGGCCACCGGGTACACCGGGGAGCTGTTTTTT